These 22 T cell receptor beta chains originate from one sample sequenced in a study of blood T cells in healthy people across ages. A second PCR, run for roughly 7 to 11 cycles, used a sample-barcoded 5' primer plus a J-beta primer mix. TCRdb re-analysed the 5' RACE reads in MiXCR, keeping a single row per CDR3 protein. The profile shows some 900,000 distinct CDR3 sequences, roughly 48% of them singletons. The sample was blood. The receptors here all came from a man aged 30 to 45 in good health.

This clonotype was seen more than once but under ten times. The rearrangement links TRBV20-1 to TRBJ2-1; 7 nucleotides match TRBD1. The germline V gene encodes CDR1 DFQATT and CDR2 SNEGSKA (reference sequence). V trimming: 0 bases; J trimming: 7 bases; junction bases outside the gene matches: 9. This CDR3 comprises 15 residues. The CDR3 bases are TGCAGTGCTAGAGATCCAAGGGGGCGCGGGAATGAGCAGTTCTTC. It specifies CSARDPRGRGNEQFF.

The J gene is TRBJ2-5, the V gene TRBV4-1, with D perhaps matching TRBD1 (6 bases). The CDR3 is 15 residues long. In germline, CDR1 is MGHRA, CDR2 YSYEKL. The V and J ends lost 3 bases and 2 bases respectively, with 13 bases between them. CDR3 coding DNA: TGCGCCAGCAGCCACCACGGGACACAACAAGAGACCCAGTACTTC. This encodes CASSHHGTQQETQYF.

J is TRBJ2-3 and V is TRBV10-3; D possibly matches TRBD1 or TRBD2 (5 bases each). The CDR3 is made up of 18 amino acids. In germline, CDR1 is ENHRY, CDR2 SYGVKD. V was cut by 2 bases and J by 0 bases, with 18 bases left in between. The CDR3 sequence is CAISEATEKRLSTDTQYF. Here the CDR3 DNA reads TGTGCCATCAGTGAGGCGACAGAGAAGAGACTAAGCACAGATACGCAGTATTTT.

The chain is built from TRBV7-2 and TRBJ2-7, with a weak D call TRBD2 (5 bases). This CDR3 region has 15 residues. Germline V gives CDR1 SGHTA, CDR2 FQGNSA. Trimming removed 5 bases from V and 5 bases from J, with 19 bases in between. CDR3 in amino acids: CASSLSAGVIDEQYF. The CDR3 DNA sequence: TGTGCCAGCAGCCTCAGCGCCGGGGTTATAGACGAGCAGTACTTC.

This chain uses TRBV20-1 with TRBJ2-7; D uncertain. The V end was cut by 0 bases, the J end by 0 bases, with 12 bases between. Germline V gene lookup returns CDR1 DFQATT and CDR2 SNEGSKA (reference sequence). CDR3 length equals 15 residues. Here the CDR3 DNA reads TGCAGTGCTAGAGATACCCGTAGGAGCTCCTACGAGCAGTACTTC. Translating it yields CSARDTRRSSYEQYF.

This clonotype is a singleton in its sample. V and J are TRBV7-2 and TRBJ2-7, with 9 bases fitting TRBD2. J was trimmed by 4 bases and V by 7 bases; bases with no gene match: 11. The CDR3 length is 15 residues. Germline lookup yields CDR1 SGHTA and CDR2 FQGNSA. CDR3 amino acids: CASTGGGGETYEQYF. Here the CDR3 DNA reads TGTGCCAGCACCGGCGGCGGGGGGGAGACTTACGAGCAGTACTTC.

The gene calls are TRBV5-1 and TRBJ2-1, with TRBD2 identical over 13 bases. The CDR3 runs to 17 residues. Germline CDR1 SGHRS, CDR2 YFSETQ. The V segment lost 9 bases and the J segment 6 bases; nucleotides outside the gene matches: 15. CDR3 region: CATTVTSGGAFGNEQFF. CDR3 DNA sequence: TGCGCCACGACCGTAACTAGCGGGGGGGCCTTTGGCAATGAGCAGTTCTTC.

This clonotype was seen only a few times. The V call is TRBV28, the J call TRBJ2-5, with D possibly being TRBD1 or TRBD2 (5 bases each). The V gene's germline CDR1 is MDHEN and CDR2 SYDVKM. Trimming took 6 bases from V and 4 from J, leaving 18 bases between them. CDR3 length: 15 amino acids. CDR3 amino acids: CASSRIDRDGETQYF. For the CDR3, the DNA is TGTGCCAGCAGCCGAATAGACCGGGACGGAGAGACCCAGTACTTC.

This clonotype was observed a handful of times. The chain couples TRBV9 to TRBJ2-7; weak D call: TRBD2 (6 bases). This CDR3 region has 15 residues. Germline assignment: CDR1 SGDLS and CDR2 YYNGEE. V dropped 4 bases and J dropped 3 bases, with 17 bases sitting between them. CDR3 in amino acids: CASSPYPTRNYEQYF. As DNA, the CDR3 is TGTGCCAGCAGCCCATATCCGACTAGAAACTACGAGCAGTACTTC.

This CDR3 reads CASRQGNTGELFF. In nucleotides, the CDR3 is TGTGCCAGCAGACAGGGCAACACCGGGGAGCTGTTTTTT. This sequence joins TRBV7-3 and TRBJ2-2; possible D gene TRBD1, 6 bases. Germline V gene sequence: CDR1 SGHTA, CDR2 FQGTGA. CDR3 length: 13 amino acids. The V end was cut by 6 bases, the J end by 2 bases, with 7 bases between.

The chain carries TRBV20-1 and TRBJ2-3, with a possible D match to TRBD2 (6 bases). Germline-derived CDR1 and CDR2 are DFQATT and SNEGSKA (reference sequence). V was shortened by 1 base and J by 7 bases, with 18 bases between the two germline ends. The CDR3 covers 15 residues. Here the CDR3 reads CSARAPRWGVYTQYF. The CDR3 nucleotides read TGCAGTGCTAGAGCCCCTCGGTGGGGGGTCTATACGCAGTATTTT.

CDR3 loop: CSAQWGTDRKETQYF. The CDR3 DNA follows: TGCAGTGCCCAGTGGGGGACGGACAGGAAAGAGACCCAGTACTTC. V and J are TRBV20-1 and TRBJ2-5, with 7 bases that match TRBD1. V trimming: 6 bases; J trimming: 3 bases; junction bases outside the gene matches: 13. Germline values: CDR1 DFQATT, CDR2 SNEGSKA (reference sequence). The CDR3 sequence is 15 residues long.

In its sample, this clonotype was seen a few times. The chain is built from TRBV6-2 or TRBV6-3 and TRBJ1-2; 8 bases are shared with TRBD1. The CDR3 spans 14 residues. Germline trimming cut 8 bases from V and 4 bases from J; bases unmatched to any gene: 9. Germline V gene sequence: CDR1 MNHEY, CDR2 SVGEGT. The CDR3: CASLRTGPFYGYTF. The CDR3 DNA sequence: TGTGCCAGCCTCCGGACAGGGCCTTTCTATGGCTACACCTTC.

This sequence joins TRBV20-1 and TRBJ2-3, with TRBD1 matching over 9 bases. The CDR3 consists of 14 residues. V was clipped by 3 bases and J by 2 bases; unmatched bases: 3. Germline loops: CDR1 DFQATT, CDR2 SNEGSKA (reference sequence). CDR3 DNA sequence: TGCAGTGCTAGTGACAGGGGGTCCACAGATACGCAGTATTTT. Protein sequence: CSASDRGSTDTQYF.

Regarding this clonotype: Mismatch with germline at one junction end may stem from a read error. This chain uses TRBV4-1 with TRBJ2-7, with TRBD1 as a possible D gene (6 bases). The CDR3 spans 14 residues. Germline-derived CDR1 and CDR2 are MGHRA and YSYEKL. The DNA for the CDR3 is TGCGCCAGCAGCCGCACAGGGTTAGGCTACGAGCGGTACTTC. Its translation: CASSRTGLGYERYF.

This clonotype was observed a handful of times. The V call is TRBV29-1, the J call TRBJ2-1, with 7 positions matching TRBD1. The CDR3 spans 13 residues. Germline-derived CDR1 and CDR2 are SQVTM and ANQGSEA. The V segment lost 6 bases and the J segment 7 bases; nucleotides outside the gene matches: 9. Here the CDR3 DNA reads TGCAGCGTGGGGAAACAGGGGAATAATGAGCAGTTCTTC. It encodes CSVGKQGNNEQFF.

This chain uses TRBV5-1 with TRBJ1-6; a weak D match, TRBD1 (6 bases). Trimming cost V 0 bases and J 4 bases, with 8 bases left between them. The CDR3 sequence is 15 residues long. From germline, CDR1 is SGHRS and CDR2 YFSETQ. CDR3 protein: CASSLEDRYNSPLHF. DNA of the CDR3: TGCGCCAGCAGCTTGGAGGACAGATATAATTCACCCCTCCACTTT.

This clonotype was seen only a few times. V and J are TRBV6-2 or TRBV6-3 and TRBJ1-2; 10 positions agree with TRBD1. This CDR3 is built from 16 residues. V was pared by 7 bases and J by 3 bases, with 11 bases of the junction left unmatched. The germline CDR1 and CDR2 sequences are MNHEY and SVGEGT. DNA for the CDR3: TGTGCCAGCATCCCGGGACAGGGGATCTTCGACTATGGCTACACCTTC. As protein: CASIPGQGIFDYGYTF.

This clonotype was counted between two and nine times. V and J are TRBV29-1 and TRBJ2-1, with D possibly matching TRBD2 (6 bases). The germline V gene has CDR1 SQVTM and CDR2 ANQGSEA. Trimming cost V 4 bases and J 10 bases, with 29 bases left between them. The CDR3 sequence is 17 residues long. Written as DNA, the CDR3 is TGCAGCGTTGGTCTTCGAGGAGTGGGACTGGGGATTACCGAGCAGTTCTTC. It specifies CSVGLRGVGLGITEQFF.

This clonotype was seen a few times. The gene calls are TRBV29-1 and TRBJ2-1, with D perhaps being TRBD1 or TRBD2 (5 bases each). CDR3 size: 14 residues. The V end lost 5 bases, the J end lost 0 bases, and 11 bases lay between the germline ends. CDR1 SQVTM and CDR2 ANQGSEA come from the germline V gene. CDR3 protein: CSVTHGGSYNEQFF. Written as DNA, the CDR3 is TGCAGCGTTACTCATGGGGGCTCCTACAATGAGCAGTTCTTC.

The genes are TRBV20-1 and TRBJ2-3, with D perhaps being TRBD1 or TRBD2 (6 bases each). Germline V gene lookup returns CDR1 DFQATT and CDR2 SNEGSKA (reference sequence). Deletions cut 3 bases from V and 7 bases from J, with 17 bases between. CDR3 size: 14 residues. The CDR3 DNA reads TGCAGTGCTAGTAACCCGGGGGCCGTGTATACGCAGTATTTT. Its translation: CSASNPGAVYTQYF.

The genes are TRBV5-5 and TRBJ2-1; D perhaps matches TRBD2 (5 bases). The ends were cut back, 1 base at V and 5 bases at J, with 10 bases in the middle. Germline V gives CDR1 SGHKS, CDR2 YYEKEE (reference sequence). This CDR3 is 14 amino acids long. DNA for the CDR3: TGTGCCAGCAGCTTGTGGCCGGGGAACAATGAGCAGTTCTTC. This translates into CASSLWPGNNEQFF.